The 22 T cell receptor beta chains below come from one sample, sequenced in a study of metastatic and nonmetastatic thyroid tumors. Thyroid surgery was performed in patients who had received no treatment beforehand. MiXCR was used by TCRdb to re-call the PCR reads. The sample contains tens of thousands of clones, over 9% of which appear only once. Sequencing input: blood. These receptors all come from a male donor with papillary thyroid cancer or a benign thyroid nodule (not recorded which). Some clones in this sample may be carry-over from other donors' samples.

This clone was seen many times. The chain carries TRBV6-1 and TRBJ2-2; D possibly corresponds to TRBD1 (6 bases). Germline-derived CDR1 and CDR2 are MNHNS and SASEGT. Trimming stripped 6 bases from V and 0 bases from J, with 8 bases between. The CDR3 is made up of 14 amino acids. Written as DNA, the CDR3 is TGTGCCAGCAGGGACAGCCCGAACACCGGGGAGCTGTTTTTT. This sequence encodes CASRDSPNTGELFF.

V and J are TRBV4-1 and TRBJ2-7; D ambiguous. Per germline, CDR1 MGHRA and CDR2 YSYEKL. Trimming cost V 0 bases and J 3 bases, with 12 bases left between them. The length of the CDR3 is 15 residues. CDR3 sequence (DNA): TGCGCCAGCAGCCAAGAAATCAGTCAGAACTACGAGCAGTACTTC. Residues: CASSQEISQNYEQYF.

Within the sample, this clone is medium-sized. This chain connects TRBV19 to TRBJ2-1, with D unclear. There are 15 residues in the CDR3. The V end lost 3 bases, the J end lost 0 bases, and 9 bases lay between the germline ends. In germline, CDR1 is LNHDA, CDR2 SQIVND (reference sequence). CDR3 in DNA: TGTGCCAGTAGTATCCGAGACAACTCCTACAATGAGCAGTTCTTC. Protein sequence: CASSIRDNSYNEQFF. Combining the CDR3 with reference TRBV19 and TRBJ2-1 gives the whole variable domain DGGITQSPKYLFRKEGQNVTLSCEQNLNHDAMYWYRQDPGQGLRLIYYSQIVNDFQKGDIAEGYSVSREKKESFPLTVTSAQKNPTAFYLCASSIRDNSYNEQFFGPGTRLTVL.

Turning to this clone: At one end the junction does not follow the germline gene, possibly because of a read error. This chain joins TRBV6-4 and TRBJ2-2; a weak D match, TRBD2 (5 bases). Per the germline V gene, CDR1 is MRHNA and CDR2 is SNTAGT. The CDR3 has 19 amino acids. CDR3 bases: TGTGCCAGCAGTGCACTCCCTTTTCGTGGGAGTGGGAACACAGGGGAGCTGTTTTTT. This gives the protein CASSALPFRGSGNTGELFF.

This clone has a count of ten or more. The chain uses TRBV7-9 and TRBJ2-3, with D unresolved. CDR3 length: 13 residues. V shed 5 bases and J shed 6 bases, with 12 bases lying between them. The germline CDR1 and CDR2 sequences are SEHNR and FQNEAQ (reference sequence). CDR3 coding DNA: TGTGCCAGCAGCCCCCGGTCGCAGGATACGCAGTATTTT. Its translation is CASSPRSQDTQYF.

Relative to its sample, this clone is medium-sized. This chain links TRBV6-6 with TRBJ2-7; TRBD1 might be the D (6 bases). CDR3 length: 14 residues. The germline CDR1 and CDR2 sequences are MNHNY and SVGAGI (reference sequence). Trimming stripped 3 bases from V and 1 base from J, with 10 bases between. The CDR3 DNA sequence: TGTGCCAGCAGTTATTCGGACAGTTCCTACGAGCAGTACTTC. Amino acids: CASSYSDSSYEQYF.

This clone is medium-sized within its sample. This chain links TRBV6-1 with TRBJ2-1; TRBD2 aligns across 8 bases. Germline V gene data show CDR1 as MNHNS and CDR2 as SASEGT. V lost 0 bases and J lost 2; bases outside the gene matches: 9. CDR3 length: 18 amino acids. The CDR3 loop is CASSEAGLGSGTYNEQFF. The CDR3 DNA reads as TGTGCCAGCAGTGAAGCGGGTCTGGGTAGCGGGACCTACAATGAGCAGTTCTTC.

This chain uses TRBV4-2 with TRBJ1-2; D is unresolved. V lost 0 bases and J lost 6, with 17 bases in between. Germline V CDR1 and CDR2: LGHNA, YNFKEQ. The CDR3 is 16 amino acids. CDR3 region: CASSQDYGQVPHGYTF. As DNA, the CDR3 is TGTGCCAGCAGCCAAGATTACGGTCAGGTACCCCATGGCTACACCTTC.

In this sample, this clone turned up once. The CDR3 here is CASGLAMDSPLHF. The CDR3 DNA follows: TGCGCCAGTGGCTTGGCCATGGATTCACCCCTCCACTTT. The V gene is TRBV5-1, the J gene TRBJ1-6; D is uncertain. This CDR3 comprises 13 residues. Looked up from germline, CDR1 is SGHRS and CDR2 is YFSETQ. Trimming took off 8 bases at V and 8 bases at J, with 14 bases between the two ends. The full variable domain, completed using reference TRBV5-1 and TRBJ1-6, is KAGVTQTPRYLIKTRGQQVTLSCSPISGHRSVSWYQQTPGQGLQFLFEYFSETQRNKGNFPGRFSGRQFSNSRSEMNVSTLELGDSALYLCASGLAMDSPLHFGNGTRLTVT.

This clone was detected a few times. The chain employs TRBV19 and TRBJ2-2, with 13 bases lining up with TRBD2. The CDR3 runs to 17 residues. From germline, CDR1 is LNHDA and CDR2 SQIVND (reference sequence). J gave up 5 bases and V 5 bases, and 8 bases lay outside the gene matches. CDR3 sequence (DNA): TGTGCCAGTAGTCTAGGACTAGCGGGAGTGTATACCGGGGAGCTGTTTTTT. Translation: CASSLGLAGVYTGELFF.

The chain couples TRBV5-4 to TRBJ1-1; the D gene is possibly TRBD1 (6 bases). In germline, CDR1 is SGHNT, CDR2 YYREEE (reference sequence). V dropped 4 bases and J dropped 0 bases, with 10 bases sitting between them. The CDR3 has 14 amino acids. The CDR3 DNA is TGTGCCAGCAGCACAGGACAGATGAACACTGAAGCTTTCTTT. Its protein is CASSTGQMNTEAFF.

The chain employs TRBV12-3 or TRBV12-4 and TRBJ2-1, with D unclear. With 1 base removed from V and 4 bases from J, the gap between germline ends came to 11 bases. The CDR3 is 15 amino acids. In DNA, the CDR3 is TGTGCCAGCAGTTTAGGGAGTGGGATTTACAATGAGCAGTTCTTC. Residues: CASSLGSGIYNEQFF.

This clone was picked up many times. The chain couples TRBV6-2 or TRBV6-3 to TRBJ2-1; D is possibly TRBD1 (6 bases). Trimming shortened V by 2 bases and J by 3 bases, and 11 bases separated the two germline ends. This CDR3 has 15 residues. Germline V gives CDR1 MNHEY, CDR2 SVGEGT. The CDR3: CASSYPLDSYNEQFF. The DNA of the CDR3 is TGTGCCAGCAGTTACCCTCTGGACAGCTACAATGAGCAGTTCTTC.

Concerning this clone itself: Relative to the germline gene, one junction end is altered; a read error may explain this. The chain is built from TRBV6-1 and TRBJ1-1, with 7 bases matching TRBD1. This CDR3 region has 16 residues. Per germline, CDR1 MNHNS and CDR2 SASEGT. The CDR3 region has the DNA TGTGCCAGCAGTAACCAACTGACAGGGTTGAACACTGAAGCTTCCTTT. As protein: CASSNQLTGLNTEASF.

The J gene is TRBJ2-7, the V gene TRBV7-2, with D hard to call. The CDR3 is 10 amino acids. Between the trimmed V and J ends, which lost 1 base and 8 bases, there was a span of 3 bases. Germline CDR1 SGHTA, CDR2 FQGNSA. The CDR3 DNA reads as TGTGCCAGCAGCTTAGGACAGCAGTACTTC. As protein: CASSLGQQYF.

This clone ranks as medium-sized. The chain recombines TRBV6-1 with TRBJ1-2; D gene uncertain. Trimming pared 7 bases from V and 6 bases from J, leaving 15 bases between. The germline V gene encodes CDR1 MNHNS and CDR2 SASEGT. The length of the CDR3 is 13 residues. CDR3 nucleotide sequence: TGTGCCAGCACCCCGGCCGGGGTTAATGGCTACACCTTC. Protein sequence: CASTPAGVNGYTF.

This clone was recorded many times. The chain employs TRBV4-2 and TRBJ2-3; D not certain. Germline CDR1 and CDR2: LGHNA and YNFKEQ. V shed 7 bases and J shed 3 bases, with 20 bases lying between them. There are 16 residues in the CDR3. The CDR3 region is CASTRGHGGLTDTQYF. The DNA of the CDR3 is TGTGCCAGCACCCGAGGTCACGGTGGGTTAACAGATACGCAGTATTTT.

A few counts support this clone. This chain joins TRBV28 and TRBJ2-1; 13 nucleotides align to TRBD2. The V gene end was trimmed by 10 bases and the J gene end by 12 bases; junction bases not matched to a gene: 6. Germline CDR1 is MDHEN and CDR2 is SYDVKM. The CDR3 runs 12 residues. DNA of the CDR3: TGTGCCACAAGACTAGCGGGAGGTCGGCAGTTCTTC. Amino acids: CATRLAGGRQFF. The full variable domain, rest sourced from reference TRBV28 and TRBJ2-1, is DVKVTQSSRYLVKRTGEKVFLECVQDMDHENMFWYRQDPGLGLRLIYFSYDVKMKEKGDIPEGYSVSREKKERFSLILESASTNQTSMYLCATRLAGGRQFFGPGTRLTVL.

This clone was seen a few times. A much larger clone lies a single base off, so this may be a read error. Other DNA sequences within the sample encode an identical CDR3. The CDR3 nucleotides read TGTGCCAGCAGGGGCATAAAAGTTAGCACAGATACGCAGTATTTT. Encoded protein: CASRGIKVSTDTQYF. J is TRBJ2-3 and V is TRBV2, with D hard to call. V was pared by 6 bases and J by 0 bases, with 13 bases between. CDR1 and CDR2 from the germline V gene are SNHLY and FYNNEI. The CDR3 contains 15 residues.

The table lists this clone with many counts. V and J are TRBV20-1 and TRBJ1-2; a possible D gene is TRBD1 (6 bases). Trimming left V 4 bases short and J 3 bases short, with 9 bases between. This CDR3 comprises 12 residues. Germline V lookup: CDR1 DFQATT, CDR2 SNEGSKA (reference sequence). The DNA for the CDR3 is TGCAGTGCTATGAGGGGGTACTATGGCTACACCTTC. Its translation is CSAMRGYYGYTF.

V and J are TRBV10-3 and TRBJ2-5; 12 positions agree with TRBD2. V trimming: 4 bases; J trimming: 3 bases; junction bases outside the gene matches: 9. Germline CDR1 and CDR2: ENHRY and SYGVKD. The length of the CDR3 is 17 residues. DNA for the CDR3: TGTGCCATCAGTGCCCTAGCGGGAGGGCCATTTGAAGAGACCCAGTACTTC. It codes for CAISALAGGPFEETQYF.

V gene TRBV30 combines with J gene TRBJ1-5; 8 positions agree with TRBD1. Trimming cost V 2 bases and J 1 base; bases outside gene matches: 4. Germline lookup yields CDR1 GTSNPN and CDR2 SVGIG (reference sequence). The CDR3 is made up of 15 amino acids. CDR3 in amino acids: CAWSTTGESNQPQHF. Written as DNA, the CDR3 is TGTGCCTGGAGTACGACAGGGGAGAGCAATCAGCCCCAGCATTTT. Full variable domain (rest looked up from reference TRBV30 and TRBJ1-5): SQTIHQWPATLVQPVGSPLSLECTVEGTSNPNLYWYRQAAGRGLQLLFYSVGIGQISSEVPQNLSASRPQDRQFILSSKKLLLSDSGFYLCAWSTTGESNQPQHFGDGTRLSIL.